One and the same sample provided the 8 T cell receptor beta chains below, sequenced in a study of identifying expanded T cells in peripheral blood. The assay was immunoSEQ multiplex PCR, and TCRdb's table has in-frame clones only and misses some. The sample comprises tens of thousands of clones, approximately 79% of which are singletons, and less than 15% rests with the top ten. Sequenced material: blood. Every receptor here comes from a person between 18 and 70 years old in good health.

The chain employs TRBV27 and TRBJ1-1, with D tentatively TRBD1 (6 bases). The CDR3 spans 14 residues. Germline values: CDR1 MNHEY, CDR2 SMNVEV (reference sequence). V lost 2 bases to trimming and J lost 3 bases, with 10 bases between them. CDR3 sequence: CASSLQGRDTEAFF. The CDR3 nucleotides read TGTGCCAGCAGTTTACAGGGGCGGGACACTGAAGCTTTCTTT.

The genes are TRBV5-6 and TRBJ2-3, with 8 bases aligning to TRBD2. Germline values: CDR1 SGHDT, CDR2 YYEEEE. The CDR3 spans 15 residues. The junction had 2 bases not matched to a gene; V was cut back by 2 bases and J by 0 bases. The CDR3 is CASSLRGGSTDTQYF. In nucleotides, the CDR3 is TGTGCCAGCAGCTTACGCGGGGGGAGCACAGATACGCAGTATTTT.

The chain links TRBV5-6 to TRBJ2-4; 7 bases agree with TRBD1. The ends lost 4 bases at V and 0 bases at J; junction bases unmatched: 4. From germline, CDR1 is SGHDT and CDR2 YYEEEE. This CDR3 spans 15 amino acids. The CDR3 nucleotides are TGTGCCAGCAGCCTGGGACAGTCAGCCAAAAACATTCAGTACTTC. Its translation is CASSLGQSAKNIQYF. The variable domain in full, with the rest retrieved from reference TRBV5-6 and TRBJ2-4, is DAGVTQSPTHLIKTRGQQVTLRCSPKSGHDTVSWYQQALGQGPQFIFQYYEEEERQRGNFPDRFSGHQFPNYSSELNVNALLLGDSALYLCASSLGQSAKNIQYFGAGTRLSVL.

The chain joins TRBV7-6 to TRBJ1-1; possible D gene TRBD1, 5 bases. Germline assignment: CDR1 SGHVS and CDR2 FNYEAQ. This CDR3 comprises 14 residues. CDR3 nucleotide sequence: TGTGCGACCCTTTCGGGGGGAGGGAACACTGAAGCTTTCTTT. The encoded protein is CATLSGGGNTEAFF.

The chain uses TRBV11-3 and TRBJ2-1; D remains ambiguous. The CDR3 spans 12 residues. The ends were cut back, 2 bases at V and 6 bases at J, with 5 bases in the middle. Germline V lookup: CDR1 SGHNT, CDR2 YENEEA. The CDR3 here is CASSLTPNEQFF. In nucleotides, the CDR3 is TGTGCCAGCAGCTTAACCCCCAATGAGCAGTTCTTC.

The chain combines TRBV19 with TRBJ1-1; 9 bases match TRBD1. V shed 9 bases and J 1 base; nucleotides not matched to a gene: 15. Germline CDR1 and CDR2: LNHDA and SQIVND (reference sequence). The CDR3 has 17 residues. The CDR3 spells CASQTQGAVGRNTEAFF. Written as DNA, the CDR3 is TGTGCCAGCCAAACACAGGGGGCCGTTGGGAGGAACACTGAAGCTTTCTTT.

This clone showed up just once. The V and J genes are TRBV10-3 and TRBJ2-1, with D possibly called TRBD1 or TRBD2 (6 bases each). The CDR3 runs to 15 residues. With 11 bases removed from V and 8 bases from J, the gap between germline ends came to 25 bases. Germline CDR1 ENHRY, CDR2 SYGVKD. The DNA of the CDR3 is TGTGCCGCTTCCGAACCGGGCCTCCGGGGGCATGAGCAGTTCTTC. This translates into CAASEPGLRGHEQFF.

This clone appeared a few times. The J gene is TRBJ1-1, the V gene TRBV5-4; 10 bases agree with TRBD1. CDR3 length: 15 amino acids. Trimming removed 0 bases from V and 1 base from J; junction bases left unmatched: 0. CDR1 and CDR2 from the germline V gene are SGHNT and YYREEE (reference sequence). This chain's CDR3 is CASSLGTGGNTEAFF. For the CDR3, the DNA is TGTGCCAGCAGCTTGGGGACAGGGGGGAACACTGAAGCTTTCTTT.